The rows below give T cell receptor beta chains drawn from one sample of a study of blood T cells in healthy people across ages. TCRdb re-called the 5' RACE reads through MiXCR, storing one row per CDR3 protein. The sample carries 750,000 to 950,000 distinct CDR3 sequences, 29% recorded once. These records were also assigned to another study, of T cells of mothers and their children.

Material: blood. Receptors were obtained from a woman aged 40 to 55 in good health. CDR3s include the opening cysteine and the closing phenylalanine or tryptophan. D genes are given only for firm matches. Clone sizes are given selectively: once, few, many, or a class where the clone is expanded.

j_gene | d_gene | abundance | v_gene | CDR3nt | CDR3aa
TRBJ2-1 | TRBD1 | many | TRBV12-3/TRBV12-4 | TGTGCCAGCAGCCCGGGACAGGGGCCCAAACGTCACAATGAGCAGTTCTTC | CASSPGQGPKRHNEQFF
TRBJ2-5 | . | . | TRBV4-3 | TGCGCCAGCAGCCAAGAAAAGGACACCGGATGGGAGACCCAGTACTTC | CASSQEKDTGWETQYF
TRBJ2-3 | . | . | TRBV7-2 | TGTGCCAGCAGCTTAGCAGCGACAACTAGCACAGATACGCAGTATTTT | CASSLAATTSTDTQYF
TRBJ2-7 | . | few | TRBV6-1 | TGTGCCAGCAGTGCTCTACGGGCCGACTACGAGCAGTACTTC | CASSALRADYEQYF
TRBJ1-1 | TRBD1 | few | TRBV7-2 | TGTGCCAGCAGCGTAAAGGGGGCGCTTGCCACTGAAGCTTTCTTT | CASSVKGALATEAFF
TRBJ1-6 | . | . | TRBV6-5 | TGTGCCAGCAGTGGGGCCGGGACATCGGGTTCACCCCTCCACTTT | CASSGAGTSGSPLHF
TRBJ1-5 | TRBD1 | . | TRBV2 | TGTGCCAGCTCACGACAGGGCACGAACAATCAGCCCCAGCATTTT | CASSRQGTNNQPQHF
TRBJ2-3 | . | many | TRBV28 | TGTGCCAGCATTTGGGGATTGGAGACAGATACGCAGTATTTT | CASIWGLETDTQYF
TRBJ1-1 | . | . | TRBV6-2/TRBV6-3 | TGTGCCAGCAGTTACCAGGGAGAGATCACTGAAGCTTTCTTT | CASSYQGEITEAFF
TRBJ1-6 | . | few | TRBV2 | TGTGCCAGCAGTGTATTGGGGACGGAAAGCTCCTATAATTCACCCCTCCACTTT | CASSVLGTESSYNSPLHF
TRBJ1-3 | . | many | TRBV5-1 | TGCGCCAGCAGCTCATCCACGGACTCTGGAAACACCATATATTTT | CASSSSTDSGNTIYF
TRBJ1-2 | . | few | TRBV20-1 | TGCAGTGCTAGTATCCCAGGGGAAATGGATGGCTACACCTTC | CSASIPGEMDGYTF
TRBJ2-7 | TRBD2 | many | TRBV28 | TGTGCCAGCAGTTCCTCAGCGGGGGGCGGTAACGAGCAGTACTTC | CASSSSAGGGNEQYF
TRBJ1-1 | . | few | TRBV12-3/TRBV12-4 | TGTGCCAGCAGTCCGGCGACAGGTCTGAACACTGAAGCTTTCTTT | CASSPATGLNTEAFF
TRBJ1-6 | TRBD1 | . | TRBV7-8 | TGTGCCAGCAGCCGGGGAGACAGGGGAATTGTCCCCCTCCACTTT | CASSRGDRGIVPLHF
TRBJ2-3 | TRBD1 | . | TRBV28 | TGTGTCAGCAGGGACAGTGGGGCAGATACGCAGTATTTT | CVSRDSGADTQYF
TRBJ2-7 | . | . | TRBV7-9 | TGTGCCAGCAGCTTCGAGGGACCCCAGTACTTC | CASSFEGPQYF
TRBJ1-5 | TRBD1 | once | TRBV18 | TGTGCCAGCTCATTGACAGGGGGTAACAATCAGCCCCAGCATTTT | CASSLTGGNNQPQHF
TRBJ1-2 | . | . | TRBV18 | TGTGCCAGCTCTGCGTTCCTAGCAGGGGACTCAAACTATGGCTACACCTTC | CASSAFLAGDSNYGYTF
TRBJ1-2 | . | . | TRBV13 | TGTGCCAGCAGCTTTGAAGAGAAGGGCTACACCTTC | CASSFEEKGYTF
TRBJ1-2 | TRBD1 | . | TRBV6-5 | TGTGCCAGCGGGCCTTCGACAGGGTTGTTTTACTATGGCTACACCTTC | CASGPSTGLFYYGYTF
TRBJ2-7 | . | few | TRBV20-1 | TGCAGTGCTAGAGCCGGGACTTCCATAGTCGACGAGCAGTACTTC | CSARAGTSIVDEQYF
TRBJ1-1 | TRBD1 | few | TRBV7-3 | TGTGCCAGCACCCCACAGGCGCCGGGACAGGAGACTGAAGCTTTCTTT | CASTPQAPGQETEAFF
TRBJ1-2 | . | few | TRBV3-1 | TGTGCCAGCAGCCGTGAGAGGGGGGCTGGCTACACCTTC | CASSRERGAGYTF
TRBJ1-2 | . | . | TRBV6-5 | TGTGCCAGCAGTTACTCGTCCAGGGCCGAGGGCTACACCTTC | CASSYSSRAEGYTF
TRBJ1-4 | . | few | TRBV7-2 | TGTGCCAGCAGCTACGTGACAAGTAGGGACGAAAAACTGTTTTTT | CASSYVTSRDEKLFF
TRBJ2-5 | . | few | TRBV27 | TGTGCCAGCAGTTTTCGGTCCGGGAAAACCCAAGAGACCCAGTACTTC | CASSFRSGKTQETQYF
TRBJ2-7 | . | . | TRBV20-1 | TGCAGTGCTAGGCCAACCGGGACGGGTCCCTACGAGCAGTACTTC | CSARPTGTGPYEQYF
TRBJ1-1 | . | few | TRBV10-3 | TGTGCCTCGGGGGACACCGGCACTGAAGCTTTCTTT | CASGDTGTEAFF
TRBJ2-5 | TRBD2 | . | TRBV29-1 | TGTAGCGTTGAGACGGGAAACGGGGGGGAGACCCAGTACTTC | CSVETGNGGETQYF
TRBJ2-3 | . | . | TRBV7-2 | TGTGCCAGCAGCTTAGCCTACGACGTGTGGGCGTACACAGATACGCAGTATTTT | CASSLAYDVWAYTDTQYF
TRBJ2-5 | TRBD2 | . | TRBV20-1 | TGCAGTGCCGTCCTTAGCGGGGGCTGGGAGACCCAGTACTTC | CSAVLSGGWETQYF
TRBJ2-4 | TRBD2 | . | TRBV28 | TGTGCCAGCAGCTTTCCGCTAGCGGGGGGGCCTGCCAAAAACATTCAGTACTTC | CASSFPLAGGPAKNIQYF
TRBJ2-1 | . | many | TRBV11-2 | TGTGCCAGCAGCTATAGGGGGGACGTTTACAATGAGCAGTTCTTC | CASSYRGDVYNEQFF
TRBJ2-6 | . | few | TRBV20-1 | TGCAGTGCTAGAGATGGAGCGTCCGGGGCCAACGTCCTGACTTTC | CSARDGASGANVLTF
TRBJ1-2 | . | few | TRBV5-1 | TGCGCCAGCAGCTTGGCCTCGGCAGGCTATGGCTACACCTTC | CASSLASAGYGYTF
TRBJ2-4 | . | . | TRBV4-2 | TGTGCCAGCAGCCACCCCGACAGAAACATTCAGTACTTC | CASSHPDRNIQYF
TRBJ1-1 | . | . | TRBV9 | TGTGCCAGCAGCGTTTCAGGGGCCCCTGAAGCTTTCTTT | CASSVSGAPEAFF
TRBJ2-1 | TRBD1 | . | TRBV24-1 | TGTGTCACCAGTGATTCCTTGTCGGACAGGGGGGTCTACAATGAGCAGTTCTTC | CVTSDSLSDRGVYNEQFF
TRBJ1-1 | TRBD1 | few | TRBV7-8 | TGTGCCAGCAGCTTAGATGACAGGGGAACTGAAGCTTTCTTT | CASSLDDRGTEAFF
TRBJ2-1 | . | few | TRBV5-6 | TGTGCCAGCAGCTTTCGGCTAGCCGCCTACAATGAGCAGTTCTTC | CASSFRLAAYNEQFF
TRBJ2-3 | . | . | TRBV6-5 | TGTGCCAGCAGTTACTCGTCGGGGTCTGGCACAGATACGCAGTATTTT | CASSYSSGSGTDTQYF
TRBJ2-7 | . | . | TRBV28 | TGTGCCAGCAGCCAATGGAACGAGCAGTACTTC | CASSQWNEQYF
TRBJ2-5 | TRBD1 | . | TRBV18 | TGTGCCAGCTCACCACCGGCCGGGACAGGGAAGGTCAATGAGCAGTACTTC | CASSPPAGTGKVNEQYF
TRBJ2-1 | TRBD2 | . | TRBV7-9 | TGTGCCAGCAGCTTAGGCGGGGGAAGAATCCACAATGAGCAGTTCTTC | CASSLGGGRIHNEQFF
TRBJ2-3 | . | . | TRBV7-9 | TGTGCCAGCAGCTTCACGACAGACACAGATACGCAGTATTTT | CASSFTTDTDTQYF
TRBJ2-2 | . | . | TRBV5-1 | TGCGCCAGCAGCCCCTTACTTACCGGGGAGCTGTTTTTT | CASSPLLTGELFF